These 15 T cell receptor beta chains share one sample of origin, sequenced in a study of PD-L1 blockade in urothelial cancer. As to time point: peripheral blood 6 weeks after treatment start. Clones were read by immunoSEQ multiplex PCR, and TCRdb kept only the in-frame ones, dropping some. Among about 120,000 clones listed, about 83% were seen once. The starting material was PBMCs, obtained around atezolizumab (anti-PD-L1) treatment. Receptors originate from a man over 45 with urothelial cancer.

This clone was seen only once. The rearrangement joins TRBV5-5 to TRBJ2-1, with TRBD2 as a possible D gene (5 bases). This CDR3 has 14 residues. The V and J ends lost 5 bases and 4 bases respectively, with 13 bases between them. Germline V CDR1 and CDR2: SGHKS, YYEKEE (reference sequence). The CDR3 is CASRSGGVYNEQFF. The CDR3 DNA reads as TGTGCCAGCAGGTCAGGAGGTGTATACAATGAGCAGTTCTTC. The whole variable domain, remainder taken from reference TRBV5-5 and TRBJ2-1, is DAGVTQSPTHLIKTRGQQVTLRCSPISGHKSVSWYQQVLGQGPQFIFQYYEKEERGRGNFPDRFSARQFPNYSSELNVNALLLGDSALYLCASRSGGVYNEQFFGPGTRLTVL.

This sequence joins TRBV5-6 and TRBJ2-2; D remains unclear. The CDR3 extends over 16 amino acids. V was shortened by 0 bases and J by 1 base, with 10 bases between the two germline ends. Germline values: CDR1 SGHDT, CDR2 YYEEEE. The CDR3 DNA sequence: TGTGCCAGCAGCTTGGAGGTGGGCCTGAACACCGGGGAGCTGTTTTTT. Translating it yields CASSLEVGLNTGELFF. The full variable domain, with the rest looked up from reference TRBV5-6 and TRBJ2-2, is DAGVTQSPTHLIKTRGQQVTLRCSPKSGHDTVSWYQQALGQGPQFIFQYYEEEERQRGNFPDRFSGHQFPNYSSELNVNALLLGDSALYLCASSLEVGLNTGELFFGEGSRLTVL.

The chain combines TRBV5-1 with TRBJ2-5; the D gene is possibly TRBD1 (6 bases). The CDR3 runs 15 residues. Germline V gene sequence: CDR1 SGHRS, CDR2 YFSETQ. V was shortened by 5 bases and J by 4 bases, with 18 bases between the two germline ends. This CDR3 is CASRSGAGVGETQYF. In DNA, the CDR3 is TGCGCCAGCAGGTCAGGTGCAGGGGTGGGAGAGACCCAGTACTTC.

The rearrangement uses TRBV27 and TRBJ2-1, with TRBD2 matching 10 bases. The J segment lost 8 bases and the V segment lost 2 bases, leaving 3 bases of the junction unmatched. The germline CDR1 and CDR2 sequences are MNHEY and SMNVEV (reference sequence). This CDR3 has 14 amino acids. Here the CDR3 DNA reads TGTGCCAGCAGTTTACTAGCGGGAGAGGATGAGCAGTTCTTC. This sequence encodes CASSLLAGEDEQFF.

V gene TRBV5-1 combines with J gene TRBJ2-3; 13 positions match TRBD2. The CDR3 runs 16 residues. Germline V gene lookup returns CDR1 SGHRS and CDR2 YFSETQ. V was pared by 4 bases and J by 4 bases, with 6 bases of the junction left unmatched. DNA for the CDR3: TGCGCCAGCAGCCGCGGACTAGCGGGAGTAGCAGATACGCAGTATTTT. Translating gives CASSRGLAGVADTQYF.

As DNA, the CDR3 is TGTGCCAGCAGCGACCTGACTAGCGGGAGGGTTTACAATGAGCAGTTCTTC. It codes for CASSDLTSGRVYNEQFF. The rearrangement joins TRBV7-2 to TRBJ2-1; the match to TRBD2 covers 14 bases. CDR3 length: 17 amino acids. From germline, CDR1 is SGHTA and CDR2 FQGNSA. The trim removed 5 bases at V and 4 bases at J, leaving 7 bases unmatched.

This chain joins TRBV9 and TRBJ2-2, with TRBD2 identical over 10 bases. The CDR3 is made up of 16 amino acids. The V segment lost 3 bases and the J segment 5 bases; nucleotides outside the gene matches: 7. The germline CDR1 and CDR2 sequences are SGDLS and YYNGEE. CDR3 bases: TGTGCCAGCAGCGGAGGGGGACTAGCGATTACCGGGGAGCTGTTTTTT. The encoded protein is CASSGGGLAITGELFF.

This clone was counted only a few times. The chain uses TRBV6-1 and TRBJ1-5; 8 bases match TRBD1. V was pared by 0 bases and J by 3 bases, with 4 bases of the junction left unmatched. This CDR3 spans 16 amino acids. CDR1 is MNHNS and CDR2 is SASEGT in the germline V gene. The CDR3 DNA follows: TGTGCCAGCAGTGAAGCTACACAGGGGGTCAATCAGCCCCAGCATTTT. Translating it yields CASSEATQGVNQPQHF.

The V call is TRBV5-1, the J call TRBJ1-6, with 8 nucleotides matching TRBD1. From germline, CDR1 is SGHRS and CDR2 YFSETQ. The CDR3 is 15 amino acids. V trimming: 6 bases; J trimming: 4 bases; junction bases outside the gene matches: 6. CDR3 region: CASTDRGLYNSPLHF. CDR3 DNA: TGCGCCAGCACCGACAGGGGTCTTTATAATTCACCCCTCCACTTT.

Here the CDR3 DNA reads TGTGCCAGCAGCCCCCGCCTAAAAACGGGAGGAGCCTACAATGAGCAGTTCTTC. Protein sequence: CASSPRLKTGGAYNEQFF. The V gene is TRBV11-2, the J gene TRBJ2-1; TRBD2 agrees at 7 bases. Germline CDR1 is SGHAT and CDR2 is FQNNGV. The CDR3 totals 18 residues. V dropped 5 bases and J dropped 2; count of bases not matched to a gene: 15. Full variable domain (remainder filled in from reference TRBV11-2 and TRBJ2-1): EAGVAQSPRYKIIEKRQSVAFWCNPISGHATLYWYQQILGQGPKLLIQFQNNGVVDDSQLPKDRFSAERLKGVDSTLKIQPAKLEDSAVYLCASSPRLKTGGAYNEQFFGPGTRLTVL.

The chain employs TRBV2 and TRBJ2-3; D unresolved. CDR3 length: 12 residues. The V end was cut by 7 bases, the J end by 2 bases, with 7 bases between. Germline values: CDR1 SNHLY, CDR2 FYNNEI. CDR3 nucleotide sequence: TGTGCCAGCAACGCAGACACAGATACGCAGTATTTT. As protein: CASNADTDTQYF.

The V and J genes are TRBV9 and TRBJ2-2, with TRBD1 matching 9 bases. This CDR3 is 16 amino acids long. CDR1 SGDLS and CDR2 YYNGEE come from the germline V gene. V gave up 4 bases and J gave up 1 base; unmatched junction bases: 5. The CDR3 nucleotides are TGTGCCAGCAGCCCGCGGGGACAGGGGAACACCGGGGAGCTGTTTTTT. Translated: CASSPRGQGNTGELFF.

The CDR3, as DNA: TGTGCCATCAGCCAAGGGACTACGGATCGAGAGACCCAGTACTTC. This translates into CAISQGTTDRETQYF. The V call is TRBV10-3, the J call TRBJ2-5; 7 bases map to TRBD2. This CDR3 spans 15 amino acids. Germline CDR1 ENHRY, CDR2 SYGVKD. The ends lost 6 bases at V and 4 bases at J; junction bases unmatched: 11.

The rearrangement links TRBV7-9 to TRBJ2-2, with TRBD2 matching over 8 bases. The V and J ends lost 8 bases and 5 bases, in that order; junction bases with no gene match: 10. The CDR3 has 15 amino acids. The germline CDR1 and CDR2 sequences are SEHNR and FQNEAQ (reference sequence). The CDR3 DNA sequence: TGTGCCAGCGGGATCAGCGGGAGTTTGACCGGGGAGCTGTTTTTT. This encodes CASGISGSLTGELFF.

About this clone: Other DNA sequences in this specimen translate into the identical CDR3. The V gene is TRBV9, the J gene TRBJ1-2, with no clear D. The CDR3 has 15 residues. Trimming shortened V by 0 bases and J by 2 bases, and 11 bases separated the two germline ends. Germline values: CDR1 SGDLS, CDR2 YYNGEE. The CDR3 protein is CASSVALTGNYGYTF. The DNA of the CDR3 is TGTGCCAGCAGCGTAGCCTTGACGGGAAACTATGGCTACACCTTC.